This T cell receptor (beta chain) was identified in a study of blood T cell repertoires in COVID-19. Study as a whole: The United States, Italy and Spain provided the acute and convalescent COVID-19 samples. From T cells, B-cell-depleted T cells, or PBMCs came the material, which was cDNA or gDNA.

Those who participated ranged in age from roughly 18 to 89 years and resided in around 22 US areas. Authors' analysis steps: Reference gene primers were amplified, and this amplification served to estimate nucleated cell counts. Using immunoSEQ multiplex PCR, the repertoire was profiled, and TCRdb retains in-frame clones only, with some absent. The D gene and trimming were derived from the DNA, and the V and J assignments and clone size from that table. The repertoire includes 300,000 to 400,000 clones, roughly 87% of them detected once, and roughly 1% sits in the top ten. The CDR3 spans 15 residues. V dropped 8 bases and J dropped 9 bases, with 23 bases sitting between them. Germline CDR1 KGHSH, CDR2 LQKENI.

This receptor was obtained from a woman in her 30s who had recovered from COVID-19. The sample taken for sequencing was PBMCs or T cells enriched from blood (not recorded which). The chain uses TRBV18 and TRBJ2-1, with a possible D match to TRBD2 (8 bases). This CDR3 reads CASAGGVAGTGEQFF. The DNA for the CDR3 is TGTGCCAGCGCAGGGGGAGTAGCGGGGACCGGTGAGCAGTTCTTC.